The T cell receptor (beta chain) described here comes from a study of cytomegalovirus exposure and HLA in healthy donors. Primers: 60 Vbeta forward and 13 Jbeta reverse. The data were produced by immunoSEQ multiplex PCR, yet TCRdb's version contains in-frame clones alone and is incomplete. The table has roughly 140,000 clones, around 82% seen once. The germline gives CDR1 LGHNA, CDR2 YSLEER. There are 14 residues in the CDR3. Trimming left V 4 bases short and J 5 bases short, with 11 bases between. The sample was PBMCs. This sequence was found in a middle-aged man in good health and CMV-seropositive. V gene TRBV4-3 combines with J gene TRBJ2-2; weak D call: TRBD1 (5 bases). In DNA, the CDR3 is TGCGCCAGCAGCCCAAACAGGATTACCGGGGAGCTGTTTTTT. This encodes CASSPNRITGELFF.